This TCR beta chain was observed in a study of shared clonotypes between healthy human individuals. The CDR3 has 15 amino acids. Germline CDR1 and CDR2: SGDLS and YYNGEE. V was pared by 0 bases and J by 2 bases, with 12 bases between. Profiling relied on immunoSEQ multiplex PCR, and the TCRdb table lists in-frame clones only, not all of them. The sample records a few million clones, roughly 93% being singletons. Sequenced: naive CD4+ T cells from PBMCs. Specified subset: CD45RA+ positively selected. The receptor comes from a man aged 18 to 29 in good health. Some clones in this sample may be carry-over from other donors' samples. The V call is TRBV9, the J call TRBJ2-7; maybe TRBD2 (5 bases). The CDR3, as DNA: TGTGCCAGCAGCGTAGCCGACCTCGGGGCCTACGAGCAGTACTTC. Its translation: CASSVADLGAYEQYF.